One sample yielded the 17 T cell receptor beta chains listed below, sequenced in a study of molecular identifiers for immune sequencing clone quantification. One entry per CDR3 protein results from TCRdb running MiXCR on the PCR reads. This table has 250,000 to 350,000 distinct CDR3 sequences, 20% to 25% appearing once. The sequenced material came from naive CD8+ T cells from blood, with Jurkat cell RNA spiked in. As for subset: FACS-sorted CD8+CD4-CCR7+CD45RA+ naive T cells. The origin of the receptors is a human donor in good health. Some libraries in this study had Jurkat cell RNA spiked in.

This clonotype has at least ten counts. The chain employs TRBV29-1 and TRBJ1-1; TRBD1 might be the D (5 bases). The ends were cut back, 6 bases at V and 0 bases at J, with 11 bases in the middle. CDR3 length: 13 residues. Germline CDR1 SQVTM, CDR2 ANQGSEA. The CDR3, as DNA: TGCAGCGTAATCGACAGCATGAACACTGAAGCTTTCTTT. Its translation is CSVIDSMNTEAFF.

This clonotype was counted ten times or more. V and J are TRBV7-8 and TRBJ2-3; TRBD1 is a possible D gene (7 bases). Trimming cost V 5 bases and J 0 bases, with 12 bases left between them. The CDR3 covers 15 residues. The germline V gene has CDR1 SGHVS and CDR2 FQNEAQ. CDR3 residues: CASSGRGESTDTQYF. The CDR3 DNA reads as TGTGCCAGCAGCGGCAGGGGGGAGAGCACAGATACGCAGTATTTT.

This clonotype showed up many times. The chain has TRBV5-5 and TRBJ1-1; unclear D gene. Trimming pared 4 bases from V and 4 bases from J, leaving 11 bases between. CDR1 and CDR2 from the germline V gene are SGHKS and YYEKEE (reference sequence). This CDR3 has 13 amino acids. The CDR3 here is CASSLPYGTEAFF. CDR3 bases: TGTGCCAGCAGCCTTCCGTACGGCACTGAAGCTTTCTTT.

This clonotype was found many times. The J gene is TRBJ2-5, the V gene TRBV6-2 or TRBV6-3; D remains unclear. The CDR3 runs to 17 residues. CDR1 and CDR2 from the germline V gene are MNHEY and SVGEGT. Deletions cut 1 base from V and 5 bases from J, with 20 bases between. The CDR3 sequence: CASSYFPVSSRAETQYF. In nucleotides, the CDR3 is TGTGCCAGCAGTTACTTTCCAGTCTCTTCCAGAGCCGAGACCCAGTACTTC.

About this clonotype itself: A single base separates this from a much larger clone, so it may be a read error. The J gene is TRBJ2-4, the V gene TRBV24-1; a possible D gene is TRBD2 (6 bases). V lost 6 bases and J 13 bases, leaving 21 bases between the germline ends. This CDR3 comprises 14 residues. Germline V gene data show CDR1 as KGHDR and CDR2 as SFDVKD. The CDR3 bases are TGTGCCACCAGTTCCCGGGGGACTGAGTGTCCGCAGTACTTC. This gives the protein CATSSRGTECPQYF.

This clonotype was seen many times. The J gene is TRBJ2-7, the V gene TRBV6-1, with D possibly TRBD2 on 6 matching bases. The V end lost 8 bases, the J end lost 3 bases, and 14 bases lay between the germline ends. Germline assignment: CDR1 MNHNS and CDR2 SASEGT. This CDR3 contains 13 residues. Here the CDR3 DNA reads TGTGCCAGCTACAGTTGGGAGGACTACGAGCAGTACTTC. Translated, it gives CASYSWEDYEQYF.

This clonotype was seen a handful of times. The chain uses TRBV19 and TRBJ2-3, with D possibly TRBD2 on 6 matching bases. Between the trimmed V and J ends, which lost 7 bases and 7 bases, there was a span of 15 bases. Germline values: CDR1 LNHDA, CDR2 SQIVND (reference sequence). The CDR3 consists of 13 residues. This chain's CDR3 is CASTLPGGHTQYF. The CDR3 region has the DNA TGTGCCAGTACCCTCCCCGGGGGACATACGCAGTATTTT.

This clonotype has ten or more counts. The V and J genes are TRBV9 and TRBJ2-3, with no clear D. Trimming pared 0 bases from V and 0 bases from J, leaving 8 bases between. CDR1 and CDR2 from the germline V gene are SGDLS and YYNGEE. The CDR3 is 15 amino acids. The CDR3 is CASSVGITSTDTQYF. The DNA of the CDR3 is TGTGCCAGCAGCGTAGGGATAACTAGCACAGATACGCAGTATTTT.

Details on this clonotype: A much larger clone lies one base from this, so it may be a read error. The chain combines TRBV4-1 with TRBJ2-5; D is undetermined. Germline V gene sequence: CDR1 MGHRA, CDR2 YSYEKL. The CDR3 length is 15 residues. The CDR3 region is CASSQVDGYQETQHF. In nucleotides, the CDR3 is TGCGCCAGCAGCCAAGTCGACGGGTACCAAGAGACCCAGCACTTC.

This clonotype was recorded at least ten times. The chain couples TRBV20-1 to TRBJ2-7; 10 nucleotides agree with TRBD2. This CDR3 comprises 14 residues. Germline CDR1 and CDR2: DFQATT and SNEGSKA (reference sequence). V was clipped by 3 bases and J by 3 bases; unmatched bases: 5. CDR3 in amino acids: CSASAGLADYEQYF. CDR3 DNA: TGCAGTGCTAGTGCCGGACTAGCGGACTACGAGCAGTACTTC.

The chain couples TRBV19 to TRBJ2-7, with D perhaps matching TRBD1 (5 bases). CDR1 is LNHDA, CDR2 SQIVND, per germline (reference sequence). V was cut by 3 bases and J by 2 bases, with 8 bases left in between. The CDR3 consists of 13 residues. CDR3 sequence (DNA): TGTGCCAGTAGTATGGACACAGCCTACGAGCAGTACTTC. Protein sequence: CASSMDTAYEQYF.

This clonotype was recorded at least ten times. This chain connects TRBV12-3 or TRBV12-4 to TRBJ1-5; D possibly corresponds to TRBD1 (5 bases). This CDR3 spans 14 amino acids. The V end was cut by 2 bases, the J end by 6 bases, with 11 bases between. CDR3 amino acids: CASSLWGVAQPQHF. The CDR3, as DNA: TGTGCCAGCAGTTTATGGGGGGTGGCTCAGCCCCAGCATTTT.

Concerning this clonotype itself: This likely comes from a read error, as the CDR3 has no conserved phenylalanine or tryptophan at its end. This sequence joins TRBV19 and TRBJ1-1; TRBD1 agrees at 11 bases. With V trimmed by 3 bases and J by 3 bases, 3 bases remained unmatched. The CDR3 totals 15 residues. CDR1 is LNHDA, CDR2 SQIVND, per germline (reference sequence). The CDR3 coding sequence is TGTGCCAGTAGTATTGGGGACAGGGGGTACACTGAAGCTTTCCTT. Its translation: CASSIGDRGYTEAFL.

As for this clonotype: A read error may be the cause here, since a much bigger clone is one base away. This chain connects TRBV21-1 to TRBJ1-5. TRBV21-1 is deemed a pseudogene. The CDR3 is made up of 14 amino acids. The CDR3 loop is CASSTGERRQPQHF. CDR3 in DNA: TGTGCCAGCAGCACAGGGGAACGACGTCAGCCCCAGCATTTT.

This clonotype was found many times. The chain has TRBV9 and TRBJ1-1, with D uncertain. Looked up from germline, CDR1 is SGDLS and CDR2 is YYNGEE. Trimming shortened V by 0 bases and J by 4 bases, and 7 bases separated the two germline ends. The CDR3 loop spans 13 amino acids. CDR3 protein: CASSVGGPTEAFF. The CDR3 bases are TGTGCCAGCAGCGTAGGAGGTCCCACTGAAGCTTTCTTT.

The chain links TRBV13 to TRBJ1-6, with a possible D match to TRBD1 (6 bases). Trimming removed 5 bases from V and 3 bases from J, with 14 bases in between. The CDR3 has 16 amino acids. CDR1 and CDR2 from the germline V gene are PRHDT and FYEKMQ (reference sequence). For the CDR3, the DNA is TGTGCCAGCAGCCACCGTTTGGACAGCTATAATTCACCCCTCCACTTT. This codes for CASSHRLDSYNSPLHF.

This clonotype was seen a handful of times. The V call is TRBV2, the J call TRBJ2-1; TRBD1 might be the D (6 bases). V was clipped by 4 bases and J by 3 bases, with 16 bases between them. CDR1 and CDR2 (germline): SNHLY, FYNNEI. There are 16 residues in the CDR3. DNA of the CDR3: TGTGCCAGCAGTGCAACGGGACACCCATACTACAATGAGCAGTTCTTC. It yields the protein CASSATGHPYYNEQFF.